One and the same sample provided the 20 T cell receptor beta chains below, sequenced in a study. Via MiXCR, TCRdb re-called the RT-PCR reads, giving one row per CDR3 protein. Here the sample spans more than 600,000 distinct CDR3 sequences, approximately 14% being singletons. Sequencing used memory CD4+ T cells from blood. These receptors came from a female donor in good health, serving as a healthy control.

This clonotype was counted many times. This chain joins TRBV12-3 or TRBV12-4 and TRBJ2-5; D possibly uses TRBD1 or TRBD2 (6 bases each). The germline V and J ends were trimmed by 3 bases and 5 bases, with 13 bases remaining between them. The CDR3 length is 14 residues. CDR3 nucleotide sequence: TGTGCCAGCAGTTTTCTGGGGGGCGACGAGACCCAGTACTTC. Its protein is CASSFLGGDETQYF.

Details on this clonotype: One junction end disagrees with the germline gene, perhaps due to a read error. The rearrangement uses TRBV10-3 and TRBJ1-5; D possibly corresponds to TRBD1 (6 bases). The CDR3 is 16 amino acids. Germline CDR1 reads ENHRY; CDR2 reads SYGVKD. CDR3 residues: CAISPSGGSYNEPQHF. The CDR3 region has the DNA TGTGCCATCAGTCCTAGCGGGGGCTCCTACAATGAGCCCCAGCATTTT.

This clonotype was counted at least ten times. The chain couples TRBV10-3 to TRBJ2-2, with 7 bases matching TRBD2. The CDR3 loop spans 17 amino acids. Germline-derived CDR1 and CDR2 are ENHRY and SYGVKD. The V segment lost 6 bases and the J segment 4 bases; nucleotides outside the gene matches: 14. In nucleotides, the CDR3 is TGTGCCATCAGGCCCTCCTCCGGGACTACCAGCACCGGGGAGCTGTTTTTT. Its protein is CAIRPSSGTTSTGELFF.

This clonotype occurred many times. The gene calls are TRBV5-1 and TRBJ2-1, with D possibly called TRBD1 or TRBD2 (5 bases each). This CDR3 is built from 14 residues. Deletions cut 6 bases from V and 3 bases from J, with 13 bases between. The germline gives CDR1 SGHRS, CDR2 YFSETQ. The chain's CDR3 is CASNRDEGYNEQFF. As DNA, the CDR3 is TGCGCCAGCAACCGGGACGAGGGCTACAATGAGCAGTTCTTC.

This clonotype was detected a few times. The chain uses TRBV10-3 and TRBJ1-2; D might be TRBD1 (6 bases). V was pared by 2 bases and J by 6 bases, with 7 bases between. This CDR3 region has 12 residues. The germline gives CDR1 ENHRY, CDR2 SYGVKD. In DNA form, the CDR3 reads TGTGCCATCAGTGAGAGGACAGATGGCTACACCTTC. Amino acid sequence: CAISERTDGYTF.

The chain's CDR3 is CASSLDGAGGDTQYF. Written as DNA, the CDR3 is TGTGCCAGCAGCTTAGACGGAGCGGGCGGGGATACGCAGTATTTT. The genes are TRBV7-9 and TRBJ2-3; maybe TRBD2 (6 bases). This CDR3 comprises 15 residues. Germline values: CDR1 SEHNR, CDR2 FQNEAQ (reference sequence). V was pared by 1 base and J by 6 bases, with 14 bases between.

This clonotype was observed a handful of times. The DNA for the CDR3 is TGTGCCAGCAGCGACGGACAGGGTGGAGATACGCAGTATTTT. Encoded protein: CASSDGQGGDTQYF. The chain combines TRBV28 with TRBJ2-3; 8 bases fit TRBD1. Per germline, CDR1 MDHEN and CDR2 SYDVKM. The CDR3 extends over 14 amino acids. The V and J ends lost 6 bases and 5 bases, in that order; junction bases with no gene match: 7.

At least ten counts were recorded for this clonotype. J is TRBJ1-2 and V is TRBV5-5; 8 nucleotides align to TRBD1. CDR1 is SGHKS and CDR2 is YYEKEE in the germline V gene (reference sequence). The CDR3 totals 15 residues. The J segment lost 3 bases and the V segment lost 4 bases, leaving 8 bases of the junction unmatched. CDR3 sequence (DNA): TGTGCCAGCAGCGCCCGGACAGGGTTTGACTATGGCTACACCTTC. This codes for CASSARTGFDYGYTF.

This clonotype came up a few times. The CDR3 nucleotides are TGTGCCAGCACCCCTAGAGGAGGCGGGGGGGCCAGTAATGAGCAGTTCTTC. Its protein is CASTPRGGGGASNEQFF. The chain carries TRBV7-2 and TRBJ2-1; 9 nucleotides align to TRBD2. CDR3 size: 17 residues. The V gene end was trimmed by 7 bases and the J gene end by 7 bases; junction bases not matched to a gene: 17. In germline, CDR1 is SGHTA, CDR2 FQGNSA.

The chain recombines TRBV7-3 with TRBJ2-3; the D gene is possibly TRBD1 (6 bases). This CDR3 is 19 amino acids long. The V end lost 4 bases, the J end lost 0 bases, and 23 bases lay between the germline ends. CDR1 and CDR2 from the germline V gene are SGHTA and FQGTGA. CDR3 sequence reads: CASSSGQPSANPSTDTQYF. DNA of the CDR3: TGTGCCAGCAGCTCTGGACAGCCGAGCGCGAACCCTAGCACAGATACGCAGTATTTT.

CDR3 residues: CASSLRGGERNQPQHF. The CDR3, as DNA: TGTGCCAGCAGTTTAAGGGGCGGCGAGAGGAATCAGCCCCAGCATTTT. The V and J genes are TRBV27 and TRBJ1-5; possible D gene TRBD1, 5 bases. The V end was cut by 2 bases, the J end by 4 bases, with 15 bases between. The CDR3 has 16 residues. CDR1 is MNHEY, CDR2 SMNVEV, per germline (reference sequence).

The genes are TRBV6-2 or TRBV6-3 and TRBJ2-3; D remains ambiguous. Germline values: CDR1 MNHEY, CDR2 SVGEGT. V shed 7 bases and J shed 0 bases, with 14 bases lying between them. The CDR3 is 15 amino acids. The DNA of the CDR3 is TGTGCCAGCAACGGGTGGAGTCCGAGCACAGATACGCAGTATTTT. Amino acids: CASNGWSPSTDTQYF.

The chain recombines TRBV20-1 with TRBJ2-3; D call uncertain. Between the trimmed V and J ends, which lost 0 bases and 0 bases, there was a span of 7 bases. Germline values: CDR1 DFQATT, CDR2 SNEGSKA (reference sequence). There are 14 residues in the CDR3. CDR3 sequence reads: CSARESPSTDTQYF. Here the CDR3 DNA reads TGCAGTGCTAGAGAGTCCCCTAGCACAGATACGCAGTATTTT.

The chain carries TRBV2 and TRBJ1-5; D is unresolved. Trimming pared 1 base from V and 10 bases from J, leaving 14 bases between. This CDR3 has 14 amino acids. From germline, CDR1 is SNHLY and CDR2 FYNNEI. CDR3 DNA sequence: TGTGCCAGCAGTGAAGAAAAGGTTTACGTACCCCAGCATTTT. Translated: CASSEEKVYVPQHF.

This clonotype was recorded at least ten times. The rearrangement joins TRBV20-1 to TRBJ2-5; the D call may be TRBD1 or TRBD2 (5 bases each). The CDR3 runs 14 residues. The germline V gene encodes CDR1 DFQATT and CDR2 SNEGSKA (reference sequence). Trimming took 6 bases from V and 5 from J, leaving 19 bases between them. The CDR3 is CSAGTGPQGETQYF. The CDR3 DNA follows: TGCAGTGCAGGGACGGGACCTCAAGGGGAGACCCAGTACTTC.

The CDR3 coding sequence is TGTGCCAGCAGCATAGGACAGACCCCAAGGGCTTTCTTT. Encoded protein: CASSIGQTPRAFF. The rearrangement uses TRBV28 and TRBJ1-1, with a weak D call TRBD1 (6 bases). With 6 bases removed from V and 11 bases from J, the gap between germline ends came to 19 bases. Germline CDR1 reads MDHEN; CDR2 reads SYDVKM. There are 13 residues in the CDR3.

The chain is built from TRBV7-2 and TRBJ2-1; possibly TRBD2 for D (6 bases). This CDR3 spans 12 amino acids. The ends were cut back, 2 bases at V and 15 bases at J, with 14 bases in the middle. Per germline, CDR1 SGHTA and CDR2 FQGNSA. CDR3 in amino acids: CASSLLRGEMFF. The CDR3 DNA follows: TGTGCCAGCAGCTTATTGCGGGGAGAAATGTTCTTC.

The genes are TRBV2 and TRBJ2-2, with a possible D match to TRBD1 (5 bases). Per germline, CDR1 SNHLY and CDR2 FYNNEI. This CDR3 contains 14 residues. Deletions cut 2 bases from V and 4 bases from J, with 8 bases between. CDR3 DNA: TGTGCCAGCAGTGAAAGACAGATCACCGGGGAGCTGTTTTTT. Amino acid sequence: CASSERQITGELFF.

The sample holds many counts of this clonotype. CDR3 nucleotides: TGTGCCAGCAGCTTAGGTTATTACAACAATGAGCAGTTCTTC. Its translation is CASSLGYYNNEQFF. The genes are TRBV7-9 and TRBJ2-1; D gene uncertain. The V and J ends lost 1 base and 5 bases respectively, with 9 bases between them. Per germline, CDR1 SEHNR and CDR2 FQNEAQ (reference sequence). The CDR3 loop spans 14 amino acids.

J is TRBJ2-1 and V is TRBV4-3, with TRBD2 matching 7 bases. The V segment lost 0 bases and the J segment 2 bases; nucleotides outside the gene matches: 10. The V gene's germline CDR1 is LGHNA and CDR2 YSLEER. This CDR3 comprises 18 residues. The chain's CDR3 is CASSQDARGSRAYNEQFF. CDR3 sequence (DNA): TGCGCCAGCAGCCAAGATGCCCGCGGGAGTAGGGCCTACAATGAGCAGTTCTTC.